These 3 T cell receptor beta chains originate from one sample sequenced in a study of shared clonotypes between healthy human individuals. This table comes from immunoSEQ multiplex PCR, and its TCRdb copy is limited to in-frame clones, with some not included. The sample contains around 2.1 million clones, approximately 94% of which appear only once. Terminally differentiated effector memory CD45RA+ cells were left out of the naive CD8 fraction, which was CD45RO-negative and positively selected for CCR7. The sequencing input was naive CD8+ T cells from PBMCs. All receptors come from a man aged 18-30 years in good health. Some clones in this sample may be carry-over from other donors' samples.

The chain links TRBV19 to TRBJ1-5; D unresolved. CDR3 length equals 15 residues. V gave up 3 bases and J gave up 2 bases, with 11 bases separating them. Germline V gives CDR1 LNHDA, CDR2 SQIVND (reference sequence). In DNA form, the CDR3 reads TGTGCCAGTAGTATCCGAGAAATGGGCAATCAGCCCCAGCATTTT. This codes for CASSIREMGNQPQHF.

The V and J genes are TRBV21-1 and TRBJ1-1; the table calls TRBD1, which could not be checked here. TRBV21-1 is termed a pseudogene. The CDR3 is 18 residues long. The CDR3 coding sequence is TGTGCCAGCAGCAAAGTAAGGGACAGGTCCGGATCGAACACTGAAGCTTTCTTT. Translation: CASSKVRDRSGSNTEAFF.

The J gene is TRBJ2-7, the V gene TRBV6-5, with 8 nucleotides matching TRBD1. This CDR3 has 15 residues. CDR1 is MNHEY, CDR2 SVGAGI, per germline. Germline trimming cut 5 bases from V and 5 bases from J; bases unmatched to any gene: 11. CDR3 sequence: CASSGQDRAFDEQYF. Written as DNA, the CDR3 is TGTGCCAGCAGTGGGCAGGACAGGGCGTTCGACGAGCAGTACTTC.